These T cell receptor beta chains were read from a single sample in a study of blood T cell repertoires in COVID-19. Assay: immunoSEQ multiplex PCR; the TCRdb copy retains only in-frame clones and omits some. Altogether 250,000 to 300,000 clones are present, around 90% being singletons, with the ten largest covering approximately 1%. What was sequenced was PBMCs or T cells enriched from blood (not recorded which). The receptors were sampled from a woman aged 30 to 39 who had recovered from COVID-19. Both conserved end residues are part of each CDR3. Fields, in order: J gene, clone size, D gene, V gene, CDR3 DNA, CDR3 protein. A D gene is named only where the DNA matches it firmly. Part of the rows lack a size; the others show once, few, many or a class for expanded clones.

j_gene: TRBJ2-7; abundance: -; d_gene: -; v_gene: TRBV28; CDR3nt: TGTGCCAGCAGCAGGCTATACGAGCAGTACTTC; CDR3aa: CASSRLYEQYF
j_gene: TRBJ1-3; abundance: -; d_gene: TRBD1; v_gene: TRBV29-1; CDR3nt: TGCAGCGTTGACGATACAGGGGCAGGCGGAAACACCATATATTTT; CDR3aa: CSVDDTGAGGNTIYF
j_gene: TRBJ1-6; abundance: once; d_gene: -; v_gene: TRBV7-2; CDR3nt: TGTGCCAGCAGCTTGGGGAGGTACCCATCGCCCCTCCACTTT; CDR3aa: CASSLGRYPSPLHF
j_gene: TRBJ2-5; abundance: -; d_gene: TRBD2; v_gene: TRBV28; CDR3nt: TGTGCCAGCAGTTCTACCCACCTAGGACTAGCGGGGGGAGGGGAGACCCAGTACTTC; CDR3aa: CASSSTHLGLAGGGETQYF
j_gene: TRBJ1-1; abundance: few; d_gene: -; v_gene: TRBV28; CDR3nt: TGTGCCAGCAGTCTCGAAGGGCGGGGAGCTTTCTTT; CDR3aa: CASSLEGRGAFF
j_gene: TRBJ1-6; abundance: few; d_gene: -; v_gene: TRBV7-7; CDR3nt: TGTGCTAGCAGCTTACCCTCGCAGGGGAGAATCTCACCCCTCCACTTT; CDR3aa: CASSLPSQGRISPLHF
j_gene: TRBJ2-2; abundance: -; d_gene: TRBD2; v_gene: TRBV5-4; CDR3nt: TGTGCCAGCAGCGGGACTAGCGGGGGGGCCCGGACCGGGGAGCTGTTTTTT; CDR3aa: CASSGTSGGARTGELFF
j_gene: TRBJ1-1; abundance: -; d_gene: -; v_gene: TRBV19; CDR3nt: TGTGCCAGTAGTATAGATAGGGGGGGCCTGAACACTGAAGCTTTCTTT; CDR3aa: CASSIDRGGLNTEAFF
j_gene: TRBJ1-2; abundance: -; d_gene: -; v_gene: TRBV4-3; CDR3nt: TGCGCCAGCAGCCAAACGGGGGATGCTAGCTACACCTTC; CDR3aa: CASSQTGDASYTF
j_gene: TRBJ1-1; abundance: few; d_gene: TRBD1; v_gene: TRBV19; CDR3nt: TGTGCCAGTCTAAGGGGGCTCGCCGAAGCTTTCTTT; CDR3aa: CASLRGLAEAFF
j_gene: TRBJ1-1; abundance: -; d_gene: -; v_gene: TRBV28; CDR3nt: TGTGCCAGTATGATGAAAGGGGTGCGAGCTTTCTTT; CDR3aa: CASMMKGVRAFF
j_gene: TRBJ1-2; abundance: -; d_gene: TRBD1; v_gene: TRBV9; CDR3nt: TGTGCCAGCAGCGTAGAACGAGGGGGCCAGGGGTACTATGGCTACACCTTC; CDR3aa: CASSVERGGQGYYGYTF
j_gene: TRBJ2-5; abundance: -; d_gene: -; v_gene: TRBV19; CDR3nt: TGTGCCAGTAGTGACGGGGGAAGGCTCCAAGAGACCCAGTACTTC; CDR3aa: CASSDGGRLQETQYF
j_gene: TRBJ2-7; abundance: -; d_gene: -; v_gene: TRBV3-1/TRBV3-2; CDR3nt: TGTGCCAGCAGCCAAGCCCACAGTTCCTACGAGCAGTACTTC; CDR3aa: CASSQAHSSYEQYF
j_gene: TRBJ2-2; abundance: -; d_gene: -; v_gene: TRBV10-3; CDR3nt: TGTGCCATCAGTGAGTCACAGGGTTTTTCCGGGGAGCTGTTTTTT; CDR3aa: CAISESQGFSGELFF
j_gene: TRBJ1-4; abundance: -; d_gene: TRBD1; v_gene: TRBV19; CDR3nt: TGTGCCACTCAACCGGACAGGGGGCAAAAACTGTTTTTT; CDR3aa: CATQPDRGQKLFF
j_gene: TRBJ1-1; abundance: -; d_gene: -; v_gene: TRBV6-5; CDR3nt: TGTGCCAGCAGTTTCGGCAGGGGTATGAACACTGAAGCTTTCTTT; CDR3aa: CASSFGRGMNTEAFF
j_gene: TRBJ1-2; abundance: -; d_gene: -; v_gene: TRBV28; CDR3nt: TGTGCCAGCAGTTGGACAGTTACGATCTCCTACTATGGCTACACCTTC; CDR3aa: CASSWTVTISYYGYTF
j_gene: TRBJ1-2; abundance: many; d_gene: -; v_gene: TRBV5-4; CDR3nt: TGTGCCAGCAGGGTCGGTGGTCAGGGCTATGGCTACACCTTC; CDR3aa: CASRVGGQGYGYTF
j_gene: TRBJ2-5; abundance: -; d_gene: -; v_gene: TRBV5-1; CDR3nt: TGCGCCAGCAGCTTGAATAGCGTTCAAGAGACCCAGTACTTC; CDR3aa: CASSLNSVQETQYF
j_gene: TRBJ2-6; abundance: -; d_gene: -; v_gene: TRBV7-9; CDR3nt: TGTGCCAGCAGCTTACGAGGCCCCGGGGCCAACGTCCTGACTTTC; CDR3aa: CASSLRGPGANVLTF
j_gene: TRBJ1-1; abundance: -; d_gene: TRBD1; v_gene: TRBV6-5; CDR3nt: TGTGCCAGCAGTTACCGGGGGGAGACAGGGGTTCGAGCTTTCTTT; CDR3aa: CASSYRGETGVRAFF
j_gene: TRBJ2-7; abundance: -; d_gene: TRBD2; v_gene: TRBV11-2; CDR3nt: TGTGCCAGCAGCAAACTAGCGGGGGGTCTCGACGAGCAGTACTTC; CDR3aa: CASSKLAGGLDEQYF
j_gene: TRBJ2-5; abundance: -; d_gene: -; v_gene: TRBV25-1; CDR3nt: TGTGCCAGCAGTGAAGAGAGGGAACCTATTCTCCAAGAGACCCAGTACTTC; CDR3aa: CASSEEREPILQETQYF
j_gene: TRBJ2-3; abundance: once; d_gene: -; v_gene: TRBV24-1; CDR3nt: TGTGCCACCAGTGATTTAAATCCTCGGGATACGCAGTATTTT; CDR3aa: CATSDLNPRDTQYF
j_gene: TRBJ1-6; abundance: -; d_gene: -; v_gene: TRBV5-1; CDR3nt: TGCGCCAGCAGCGGGGGCGGCAGTTTTAATTCACCCCTCCACTTT; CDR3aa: CASSGGGSFNSPLHF
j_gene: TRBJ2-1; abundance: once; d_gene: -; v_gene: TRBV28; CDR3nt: TGTGCCAGCAGCTCGCCAAGCGGGTCCTACAATGAGCAGTTCTTC; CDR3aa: CASSSPSGSYNEQFF
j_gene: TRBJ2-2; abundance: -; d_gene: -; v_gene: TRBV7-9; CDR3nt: TGTGCCAGCAGCTCCATCGGCAGGGGGGACCCCACCGGGGAGCTGTTTTTT; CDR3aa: CASSSIGRGDPTGELFF
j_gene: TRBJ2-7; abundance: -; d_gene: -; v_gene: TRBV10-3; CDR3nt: TGTGCCATTGGACAGGGAGGGTCAGACGAGCAGTACTTC; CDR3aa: CAIGQGGSDEQYF
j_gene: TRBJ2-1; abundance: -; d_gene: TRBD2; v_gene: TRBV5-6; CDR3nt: TGTGCCAGCAGCTTGGTGTTTGGGGTCGCGGGGGATGAGCAGTTCTTC; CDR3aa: CASSLVFGVAGDEQFF
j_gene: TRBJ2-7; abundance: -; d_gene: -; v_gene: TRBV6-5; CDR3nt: TGTGCCAGCAGTCCCCAAAATGGGCCCTACGAGCAGTACTTC; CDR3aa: CASSPQNGPYEQYF
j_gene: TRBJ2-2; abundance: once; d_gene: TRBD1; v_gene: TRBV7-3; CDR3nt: TGTGCCAGCAGAGAGGGACAGGGGGTAGGGGAGCTGTTTTTT; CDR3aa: CASREGQGVGELFF
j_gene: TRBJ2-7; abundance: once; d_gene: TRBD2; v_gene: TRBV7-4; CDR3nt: TGTGCCAGCAGCCGACTAGCGGGATCCCCCTACGAGCAGTACTTC; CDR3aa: CASSRLAGSPYEQYF
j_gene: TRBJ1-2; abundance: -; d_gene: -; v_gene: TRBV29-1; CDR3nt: TGCAGCGTTGAGGGAGAACAAGTTGGCTACACCTTC; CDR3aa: CSVEGEQVGYTF
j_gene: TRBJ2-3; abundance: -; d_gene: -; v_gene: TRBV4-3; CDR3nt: TGCGCCAGCAGCCAATCGGGAAGCACAGATACGCAGTATTTT; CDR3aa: CASSQSGSTDTQYF
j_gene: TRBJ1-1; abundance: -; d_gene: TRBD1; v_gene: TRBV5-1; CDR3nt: TGCGCCAGCAGCTTGGTGGCAGGGGGAAACACTGAAGCTTTCTTT; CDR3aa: CASSLVAGGNTEAFF
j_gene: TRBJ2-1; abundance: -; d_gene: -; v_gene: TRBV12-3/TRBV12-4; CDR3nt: TGTGCCAGCAGCCCTGGTCGGGGAGGAGAGTTCTTC; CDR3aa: CASSPGRGGEFF
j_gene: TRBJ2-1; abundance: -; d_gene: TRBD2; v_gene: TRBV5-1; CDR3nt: TGCGCCAGCAGCTTCGGGACTAGCAGGAATGAGCAGTTCTTC; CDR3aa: CASSFGTSRNEQFF
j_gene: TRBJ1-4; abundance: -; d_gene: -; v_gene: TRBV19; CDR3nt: TGTGCCAGTAGTAATAAGGAGGGATTGGCTGAAAAACTGTTTTTT; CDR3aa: CASSNKEGLAEKLFF
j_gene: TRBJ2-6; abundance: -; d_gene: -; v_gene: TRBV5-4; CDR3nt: TGTGCCAGCAGTCGAGGGGGTCGCACTGGGGCCAACGTCCTGACTTTC; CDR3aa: CASSRGGRTGANVLTF
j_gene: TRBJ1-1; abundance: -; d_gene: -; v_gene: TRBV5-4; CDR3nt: TGTGCCAGCAGCTTGGCAGGTACAAACACTGAAGCTTTCTTT; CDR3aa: CASSLAGTNTEAFF
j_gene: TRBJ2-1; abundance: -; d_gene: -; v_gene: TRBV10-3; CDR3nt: TGTGCCATCAGTGAGTCAACACCCTGGTCAGGGGAAACCTACAATGAGCAGTTCTTC; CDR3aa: CAISESTPWSGETYNEQFF
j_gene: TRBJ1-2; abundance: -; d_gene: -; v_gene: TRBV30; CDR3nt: TGTGCCTGGAAACTAGGTGGCTATGGCTGCACCTTC; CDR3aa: CAWKLGGYGCTF
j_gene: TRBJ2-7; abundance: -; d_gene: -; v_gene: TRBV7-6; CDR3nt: TGTGCCAGCAGCTTACAACAGGGCTCCTACGAGCAGTACTTC; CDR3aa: CASSLQQGSYEQYF
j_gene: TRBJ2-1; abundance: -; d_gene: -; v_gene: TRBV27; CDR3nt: TGTGCCAGCAGTAGGCCCCACGGGGTGAGCTCCTACAATGAGCAGTTCTTC; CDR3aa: CASSRPHGVSSYNEQFF
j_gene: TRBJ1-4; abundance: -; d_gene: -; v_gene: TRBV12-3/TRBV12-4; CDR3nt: TGTGCCAGCAGCCGAGGGGAAAAACTGTTTTTT; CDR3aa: CASSRGEKLFF
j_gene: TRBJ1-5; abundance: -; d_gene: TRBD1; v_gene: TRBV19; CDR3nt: TGTGCCAGTAGCGCCGACAGGGTGGGGAATCAGCCCCAGCATTTT; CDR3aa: CASSADRVGNQPQHF
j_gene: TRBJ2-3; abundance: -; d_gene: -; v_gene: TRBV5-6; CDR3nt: TGTGCCAGCAGCTTTGGAGGGGCTGGGATAGATACGCAGTATTTT; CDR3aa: CASSFGGAGIDTQYF
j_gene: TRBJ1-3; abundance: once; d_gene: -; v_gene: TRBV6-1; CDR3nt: TGTGCCAGCAGTGAAGCGCTTCCAGGGGCTGGAAACACCATATATTTT; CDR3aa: CASSEALPGAGNTIYF
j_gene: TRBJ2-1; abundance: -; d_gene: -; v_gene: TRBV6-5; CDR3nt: TGTGCCAGCAGTTCCCCCGAGGCTCACAATGAGCAGTTCTTC; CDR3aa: CASSSPEAHNEQFF
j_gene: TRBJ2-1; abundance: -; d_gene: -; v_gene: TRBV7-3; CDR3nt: TGTGCCAGCAGCTTAATGGGCTCCTCCAATGAGCAGTTCTTC; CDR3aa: CASSLMGSSNEQFF
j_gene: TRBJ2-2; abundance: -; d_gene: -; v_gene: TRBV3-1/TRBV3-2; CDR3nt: TGTGCCAGCAGCCGCCACGGGACACCCGGGGAGCTGTTTTTT; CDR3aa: CASSRHGTPGELFF
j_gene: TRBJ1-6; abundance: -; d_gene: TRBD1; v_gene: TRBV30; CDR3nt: TGTGCCTGGAGTGTAGGGACAGCGAATTCACCCCTCCACTTT; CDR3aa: CAWSVGTANSPLHF
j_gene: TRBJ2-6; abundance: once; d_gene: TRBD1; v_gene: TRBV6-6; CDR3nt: TGTGCCAGCAGTCCCCACGGGGACAGTCTCTCTGGGGCCAACGTCCTGACTTTC; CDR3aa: CASSPHGDSLSGANVLTF
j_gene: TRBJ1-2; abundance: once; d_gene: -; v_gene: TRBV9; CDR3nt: TGTGCCAGCAGCGTAGATAGCGGTGGGCAGGACAACGGCTACACCTTC; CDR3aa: CASSVDSGGQDNGYTF